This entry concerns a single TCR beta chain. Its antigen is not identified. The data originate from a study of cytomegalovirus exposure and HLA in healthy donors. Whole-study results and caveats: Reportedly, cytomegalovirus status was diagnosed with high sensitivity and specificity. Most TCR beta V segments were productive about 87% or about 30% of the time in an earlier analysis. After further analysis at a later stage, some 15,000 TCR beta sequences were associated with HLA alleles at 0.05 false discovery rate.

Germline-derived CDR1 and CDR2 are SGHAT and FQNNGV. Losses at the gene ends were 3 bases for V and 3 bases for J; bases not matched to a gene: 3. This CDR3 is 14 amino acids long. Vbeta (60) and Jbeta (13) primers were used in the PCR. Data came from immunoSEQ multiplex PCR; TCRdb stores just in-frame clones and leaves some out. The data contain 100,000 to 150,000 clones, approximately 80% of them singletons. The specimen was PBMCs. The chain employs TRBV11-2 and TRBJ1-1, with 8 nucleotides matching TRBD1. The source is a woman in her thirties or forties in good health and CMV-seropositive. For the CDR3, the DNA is TGTGCCAGCAGCTTTAACAGGGGGGACACTGAAGCTTTCTTT. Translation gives CASSFNRGDTEAFF.